A selection of T cell receptor beta chains follows, all from one sample in a study of shared clonotypes between healthy human individuals. TCRdb's table, derived via immunoSEQ multiplex PCR, lists solely in-frame clones and lacks some. The table shows around 2,000,000 clones, with roughly 94% occurring only once. Sequenced material: naive CD4+ T cells sorted from blood. The receptors originated from a young man in good health. CDR3s include the opening cysteine and the closing phenylalanine or tryptophan. The D gene is left open where the match is weak. Where a row states a size, it is once, few, many or the class of an expanded clone; other rows omit it.

clone size	V gene	D gene	J gene	CDR3 protein	CDR3 DNA
NA	TRBV28	TRBD1	TRBJ1-6	CASSTGGGSSYNSPLHF	TGTGCCAGCAGCACAGGGGGCGGCAGCTCCTATAATTCACCCCTCCACTTT
NA	TRBV5-1	TRBD1	TRBJ2-3	CASSLVQGSKSATDTQYF	TGCGCCAGCAGCTTGGTACAGGGGAGCAAATCGGCCACAGATACGCAGTATTTT
NA	TRBV6-5	NA	TRBJ2-5	CASSPPLLRAQYF	TGTGCCAGCAGTCCCCCTCTCCTAAGGGCCCAGTACTTC
NA	TRBV30	TRBD1	TRBJ1-5	CAWSVRDRDNQPQHF	TGTGCCTGGAGTGTCCGGGACAGAGACAATCAGCCCCAGCATTTT
NA	TRBV6-1	NA	TRBJ2-1	CASSRQYSYNEQFF	TGTGCCAGCAGTAGACAGTACTCCTACAATGAGCAGTTCTTC
NA	TRBV5-1	NA	TRBJ2-7	CASSWAGGSKSYEQYF	TGCGCCAGCAGCTGGGCCGGGGGCAGCAAATCCTACGAGCAGTACTTC
NA	TRBV28	NA	TRBJ2-7	CASSSGRYEQYF	TGTGCCAGCAGTTCGGGTAGGTACGAGCAGTACTTC
NA	TRBV7-2	NA	TRBJ1-1	CASTRRALNTEAFF	TGTGCCAGCACCCGGAGGGCCTTGAACACTGAAGCTTTCTTT
NA	TRBV25-1	TRBD2	TRBJ2-1	CASSPIGAGDNEQFF	TGTGCCAGCAGTCCCATTGGGGCGGGGGACAATGAGCAGTTCTTC
NA	TRBV5-4	TRBD2	TRBJ2-4	CASSLPGGGVKNIQYF	TGTGCCAGCAGCTTGCCCGGGGGGGGAGTCAAAAACATTCAGTACTTC
NA	TRBV30	NA	TRBJ1-3	CAWSSMTGPRNTIYF	TGTGCCTGGAGCTCCATGACGGGCCCTAGAAACACCATATATTTT
NA	TRBV10-3	NA	TRBJ2-5	CATKGGGETQYF	TGTGCCACGAAAGGAGGGGGAGAGACCCAGTACTTC
NA	TRBV19	NA	TRBJ2-5	CASSNGPGPSQETQYF	TGTGCCAGTAGTAACGGGCCGGGACCGAGCCAAGAGACCCAGTACTTC
NA	TRBV19	TRBD1	TRBJ1-2	CASSEVVTNRGYGYTF	TGTGCCAGTAGTGAAGTTGTAACGAACAGGGGCTATGGCTACACCTTC
NA	TRBV25-1	TRBD1	TRBJ1-2	CASSEWGTGAYGYTF	TGTGCCAGCAGTGAATGGGGGACAGGGGCTTATGGCTACACCTTC
once	TRBV6-6	NA	TRBJ2-6	CASSDGQAGANVLTF	TGTGCCAGCAGCGACGGGCAGGCTGGGGCCAACGTCCTGACTTTC
NA	TRBV10-2	TRBD1	TRBJ2-1	CASSVGQGAYNEQFF	TGCGCCAGCAGCGTGGGACAGGGAGCTTACAATGAGCAGTTCTTC
NA	TRBV6-6	NA	TRBJ2-6	CASSYAGQSGANVLTF	TGTGCCAGCAGTTACGCCGGACAGTCTGGGGCCAACGTCCTGACTTTC
NA	TRBV27	NA	TRBJ1-2	CASSLKGRANYGYTF	TGTGCCAGCAGTTTGAAGGGACGGGCTAACTATGGCTACACCTTC
NA	TRBV10-1	NA	TRBJ2-7	CASSESVSVGEQYF	TGCGCCAGCAGTGAGTCGGTCAGCGTTGGCGAGCAGTACTTC
NA	TRBV5-1	TRBD1	TRBJ2-1	CASSSIPGQGAYEQFF	TGCGCCAGCAGCTCAATTCCGGGACAGGGGGCGTATGAGCAGTTCTTC
NA	TRBV7-2	NA	TRBJ1-2	CASSLVGFYGYTF	TGTGCCAGCAGCTTAGTAGGTTTCTATGGCTACACCTTC